This T cell receptor beta chain derives from a study of shared clonotypes between healthy human individuals. Comments on this clone: Its target is not known.

HIV-negative, healthy adults without recent acute infections or vaccinations were the donors. Points from the study as a whole: Researchers sampled blood only, noting tissue repertoires likely differ. Few donors limited the genetic and exposure-history diversity represented.

Profiled with immunoSEQ multiplex PCR; TCRdb holds only in-frame clones, not every one. This table has 2 million to 2.5 million clones, more than 80% appearing once. The receptor's source is a man aged 18 to 35 in good health. Some clones in this sample may be carry-over from other donors' samples. Sequencing used naive CD4+ T cells from PBMCs. Sample subset: CD45RA+ positively selected.

CDR3 in DNA: TGTGCCAGCAGTGGGACTAGCGGGAGTCACGAGCAGTACTTC. Protein product: CASSGTSGSHEQYF. This chain joins TRBV28 and TRBJ2-7, with TRBD2 matching 14 bases. The CDR3 spans 14 residues. J was trimmed by 5 bases and V by 5 bases; bases with no gene match: 2. Germline V gene lookup returns CDR1 MDHEN and CDR2 SYDVKM.